This T cell receptor beta chain was recovered during a study of vaccination effects on CD4 cells after COVID-19. Turning to this clone: Antigen specificity is unknown.

Data came from immunoSEQ multiplex PCR; TCRdb stores just in-frame clones and leaves some out. This table holds about 24,000 clones, roughly three quarters found once. Using viral peptide pools, the ViraFEST assay grew out antigen-specific CD4+ T cells prior to sequencing. Culturing for 10 days preceded CD4+ T cell isolation. It was two doses of either the BNT162b2 or mRNA-1273 vaccine that participants received. Trimming took 7 bases from V and 0 from J, leaving 15 bases between them. The germline V gene encodes CDR1 MNHEY and CDR2 SVGAGI. This CDR3 region has 15 residues. The origin of this receptor is a human donor who received a COVID-19 vaccine. The V call is TRBV6-5, the J call TRBJ1-1, with TRBD1 as a possible D gene (6 bases). The source material was CD4+ T cells from PBMCs cultured with SARS-CoV-2 spike peptides, sampled after COVID-19 vaccination. CDR3 protein: CASIDGGVMNTEAFF. CDR3 DNA: TGTGCCAGCATCGACGGGGGCGTAATGAACACTGAAGCTTTCTTT.